The present T cell receptor (beta chain) was sequenced within a study of blood T cell repertoires in COVID-19. Study overall: Acute and convalescent COVID-19 samples came from the United States, Italy and Spain. T cells, B-cell-depleted T cells, or PBMCs supplied cDNA or gDNA.

The CDR3 covers 14 residues. CDR1 is LGHDT, CDR2 YNNKEL, per germline (reference sequence). V shed 3 bases and J 5 bases; nucleotides not matched to a gene: 3. As originally analysed: Counts of nucleated cells, estimated from reference gene primer amplification, were obtained. Here immunoSEQ multiplex PCR was the method, and the copy in TCRdb shows in-frame clones only, minus some. For V, J and clone size, that table is used; D and trimming come from the DNA. Of 350,000 to 450,000 clones listed, around 89% were seen once; the top ten hold around 1.2%. The sequence was obtained from a man in his forties with acute or convalescent COVID-19. The sample taken for sequencing was peripheral blood. The chain couples TRBV3-1 (or the pseudogene TRBV3-2) to TRBJ2-5; TRBD2 agrees at 10 bases. The CDR3 region has the DNA TGTGCCAGCAGCCACAGCGGGAGGGCGGAGACCCAGTACTTC. The encoded protein is CASSHSGRAETQYF.